The T cell receptor beta chain under discussion was sequenced for a study of cytomegalovirus exposure and HLA in healthy donors. Study in general: From HLA-typed donors, an early data release held some 80 million unique TCRs.

Primers included in the PCR were 60 Vbeta and 13 Jbeta primers. Sequenced by immunoSEQ multiplex PCR; TCRdb stores in-frame clones only, minus some. The sample shows 100,000 or so clones, 70% to 80% of them seen only once. Study-level results: Many donors shared some public TCRs, even though most TCR sequences were rare. Roughly uniform depth of sequencing across donors was assumed in presence/absence analyses.

Regarding this clone: No antigen is known for it.

The CDR3 has 16 residues. Germline CDR1 reads MNHEY; CDR2 reads SVGAGI. V lost 2 bases and J lost 5; bases outside the gene matches: 9. Sequencing was done on a sample of PBMCs. This TCR came from a young man in good health and CMV-seronegative. This chain connects TRBV6-5 to TRBJ2-4; 7 positions agree with TRBD1. CDR3 residues: CASSYGAEGAQNIQYF. CDR3 coding DNA: TGTGCCAGCAGTTACGGGGCCGAGGGGGCTCAAAACATTCAGTACTTC.